The source of this T cell receptor (beta chain) is a study of cytomegalovirus exposure and HLA in healthy donors. Overall study: An earlier analysis found some 100 million unique TCR beta sequences from about 190 million T cells. Findings of the study overall: TCR beta V- and J-gene trimming, according to a later analysis, was linked to a missense DCLRE1C variant. The study dropped some indistinguishable V segments, TRBV6-2 and TRBV6-3 among them.

Germline V gives CDR1 GTSNPN, CDR2 SVGIG (reference sequence). CDR3 size: 13 residues. V was trimmed by 5 bases and J by 1 base, leaving 11 bases between them. With regard to this clone: Its antigen is not known.

Researchers ran the PCR with 60 Vbeta and 13 Jbeta primers. Assay: immunoSEQ multiplex PCR; the TCRdb copy retains only in-frame clones and omits some. Its clone listing holds about 160,000 clones. Material for sequencing was PBMCs. The chain couples TRBV30 to TRBJ1-1, with D perhaps matching TRBD1 (5 bases). The TCR comes from a woman aged 45-65 years in good health and CMV-seronegative. The DNA for the CDR3 is TGTGCCTGGGGAAAAACAGGGAACACTGAAGCTTTCTTT. Translating it yields CAWGKTGNTEAFF.